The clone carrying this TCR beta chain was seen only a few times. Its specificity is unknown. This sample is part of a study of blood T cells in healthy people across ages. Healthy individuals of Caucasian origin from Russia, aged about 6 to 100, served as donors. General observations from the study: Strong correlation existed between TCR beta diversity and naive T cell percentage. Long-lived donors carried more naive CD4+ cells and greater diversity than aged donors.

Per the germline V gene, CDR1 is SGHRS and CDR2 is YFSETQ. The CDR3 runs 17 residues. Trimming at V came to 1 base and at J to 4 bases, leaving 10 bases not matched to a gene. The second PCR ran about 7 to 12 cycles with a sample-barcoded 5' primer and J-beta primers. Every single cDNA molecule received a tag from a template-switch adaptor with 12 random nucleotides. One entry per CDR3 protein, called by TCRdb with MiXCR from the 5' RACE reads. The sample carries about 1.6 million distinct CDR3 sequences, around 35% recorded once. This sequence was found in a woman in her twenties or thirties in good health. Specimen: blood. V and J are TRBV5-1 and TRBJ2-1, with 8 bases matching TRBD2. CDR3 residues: CASSLQTGGGIYNEQFF. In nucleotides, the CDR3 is TGCGCCAGCAGCTTGCAAACGGGCGGGGGGATTTACAATGAGCAGTTCTTC.